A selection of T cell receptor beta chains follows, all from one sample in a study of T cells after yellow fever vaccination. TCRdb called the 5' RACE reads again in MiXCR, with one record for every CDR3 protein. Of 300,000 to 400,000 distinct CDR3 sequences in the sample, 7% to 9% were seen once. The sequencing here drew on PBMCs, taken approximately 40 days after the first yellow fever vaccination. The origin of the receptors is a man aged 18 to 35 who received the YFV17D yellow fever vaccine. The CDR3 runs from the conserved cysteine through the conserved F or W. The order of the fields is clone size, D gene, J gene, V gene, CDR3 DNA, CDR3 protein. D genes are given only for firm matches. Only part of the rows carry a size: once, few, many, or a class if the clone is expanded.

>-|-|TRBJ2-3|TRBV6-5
TGTGCCAGCAGTTACTCGGACACCCCAGATACGCAGTATTTT
CASSYSDTPDTQYF
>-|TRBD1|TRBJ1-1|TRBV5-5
TGTGCCAGCAGCTACGACAGGGGCACTGAAGCTTTCTTT
CASSYDRGTEAFF
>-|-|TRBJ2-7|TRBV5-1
TGCGCCAGCAGCTCTACGGGACTTTACTACGAGCAGTACTTC
CASSSTGLYYEQYF
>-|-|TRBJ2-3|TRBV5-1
TGCGCCAGCAGCTTGTTCAGCAGCACAGATACGCAGTATTTT
CASSLFSSTDTQYF
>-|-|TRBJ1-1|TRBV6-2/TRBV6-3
TGTGCCAGCACCGAGGGGTTTAGGACTGAAGCTTTCTTT
CASTEGFRTEAFF
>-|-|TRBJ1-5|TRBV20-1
TGCAGTGCTACCCTACACCAGGCGGGCGGCAATCAGCCCCAGCATTTT
CSATLHQAGGNQPQHF
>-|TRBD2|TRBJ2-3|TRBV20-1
TGCAGTGCCCCTAGCGGGGGGGCAGATACGCAGTATTTT
CSAPSGGADTQYF
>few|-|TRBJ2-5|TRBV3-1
TGTGCCAGCAGCACCGGGGGCAGCGGGGAAGAGACCCAGTACTTC
CASSTGGSGEETQYF
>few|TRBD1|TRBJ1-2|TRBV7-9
TGTGCCAGCAGCTTATCCCGGGGACAGGAGGGCTATGGCTACACCTTC
CASSLSRGQEGYGYTF
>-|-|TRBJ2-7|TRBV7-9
TGTGCCAGCAGCTTTGACTCCCACGAGCAGTACTTC
CASSFDSHEQYF
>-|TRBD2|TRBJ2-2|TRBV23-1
TGCGCCAGCAGTCACCCCCAGGAGCGGGGACCGACCGGGGAGCTGTTTTTT
CASSHPQERGPTGELFF
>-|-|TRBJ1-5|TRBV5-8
TGTGCCAGCAGCCAGGACGGGATATTCAATCAGCCCCAGCATTTT
CASSQDGIFNQPQHF
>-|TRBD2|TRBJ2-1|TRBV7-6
TGTGCCAGCAGCTTAGCGGCTCTAGCGGGGATGATCTCCTACAATGAGCAGTTCTTC
CASSLAALAGMISYNEQFF
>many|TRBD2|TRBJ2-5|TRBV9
TGTGCCAGCAGCGAACTAGCGGGGGGTCGGGAGACCCAGTACTTC
CASSELAGGRETQYF
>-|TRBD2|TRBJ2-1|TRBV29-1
TGCAGCGTTGGGGACTACCGGGGCGACGATGAGCAGTTCTTC
CSVGDYRGDDEQFF
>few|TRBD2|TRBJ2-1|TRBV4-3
TGCGCCAGCAGCCACCTAGCGGGTACCTACAATGAGCAGTTCTTC
CASSHLAGTYNEQFF
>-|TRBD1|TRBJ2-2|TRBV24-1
TGTGCCACCAGTGATCCGGGTCAGGGGGAGACCGGGGAGCTGTTTTTT
CATSDPGQGETGELFF
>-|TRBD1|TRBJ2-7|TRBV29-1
TGCAGCGCCAGGGGGTCCCACGAGCAGTACTTC
CSARGSHEQYF
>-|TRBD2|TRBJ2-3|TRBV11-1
TGTGCCAGCAGCCTCCGAGGGGCATTCAGCGGGGGGTCCACAGATACGCAGTATTTT
CASSLRGAFSGGSTDTQYF
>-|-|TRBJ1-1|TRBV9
TGTGCCAGCAGCGTAAGGGCAGGGGCGTCTGCTGAAGCTTTCTTT
CASSVRAGASAEAFF
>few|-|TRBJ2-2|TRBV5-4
TGTGCCAGCAGCCACAGGGTTGGGGAGCTGTTTTTT
CASSHRVGELFF
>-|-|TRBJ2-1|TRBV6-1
TGTGCCAGCAGTGAAAGAGGTCTGGGGGAGCCCTACAATGAGCAGTTCTTC
CASSERGLGEPYNEQFF
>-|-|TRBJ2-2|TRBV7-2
TGTGCCAGCAGCCAGGTCGGCGGAGGCGGGGAGCTGTTTTTT
CASSQVGGGGELFF
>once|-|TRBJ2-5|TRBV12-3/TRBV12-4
TGTGCCAGCAGCTGGGTTCCTACGGCTGGGACCCGGTACTTC
CASSWVPTAGTRYF
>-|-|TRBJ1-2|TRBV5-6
TGTGCCAGCATCGTAGCCCGGGGGTGGGATGGCTACACCTTC
CASIVARGWDGYTF
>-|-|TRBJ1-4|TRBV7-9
TGTGCCAGCAGCTTATACAGGGAGATCATGGCTAATGAAAAACTGTTTTTT
CASSLYREIMANEKLFF
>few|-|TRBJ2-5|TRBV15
TGTGCCACCAGGAACTGGACAGACGGGGAGACCCAGTACTTC
CATRNWTDGETQYF
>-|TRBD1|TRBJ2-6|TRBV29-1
TGCAGCGCTGGGACAGGGGGAACTGGGGCCAACGTCCTGACTTTC
CSAGTGGTGANVLTF
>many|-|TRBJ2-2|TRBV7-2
TGTGCCAGCAGCTCCGGATTCGGCCGAAGCGGGGAGCTGTTTTTT
CASSSGFGRSGELFF
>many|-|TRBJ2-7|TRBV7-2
TGTGCCAGCAGCGGGGGGGCCAAGGACGAGCAGTACTTC
CASSGGAKDEQYF
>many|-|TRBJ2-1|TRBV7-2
TGTGCCAGCAGCTTTCCTTACAATGAGCAGTTCTTC
CASSFPYNEQFF
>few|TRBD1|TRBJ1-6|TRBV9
TGTGCCAGCAGCCGTAGTGGGACAGGGTACGGTTTGAATTCACCCCTCCACTTT
CASSRSGTGYGLNSPLHF
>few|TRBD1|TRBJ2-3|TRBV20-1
TGCAGTGCTAGAGATCCGGACAGGGGGACAGATACGCAGTATTTT
CSARDPDRGTDTQYF
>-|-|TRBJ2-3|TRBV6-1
TGTGCCAGCAGCTCAGGATCAGCCACAGATACGCAGTATTTT
CASSSGSATDTQYF
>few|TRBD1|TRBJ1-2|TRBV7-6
TGTGCCAGCAGCCGGAGACAGGGTCCTAACTATGGCTACACCTTC
CASSRRQGPNYGYTF
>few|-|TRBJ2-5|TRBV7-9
TGTGCCAGCAGCTTAGGAGGGTTCCCAGAGACCCAGTACTTC
CASSLGGFPETQYF
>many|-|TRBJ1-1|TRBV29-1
TGCAGCGTTGACGTGAGGAACACTGAAGCTTTCTTT
CSVDVRNTEAFF
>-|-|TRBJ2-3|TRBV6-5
TGTGCCAGCAGTTACTCGGGGGCGCGAACAGATACGCAGTATTTT
CASSYSGARTDTQYF
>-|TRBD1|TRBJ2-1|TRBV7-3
TGTGCCAGCAGCTTAAAAGGGGACAGCCCTTACAATGAGCAGTTCTTC
CASSLKGDSPYNEQFF
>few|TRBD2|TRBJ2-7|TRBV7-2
TGTGCCAGCAGCTTAGTCTTGTCTAGCGGGGGGGCCTACGAGCAGTACTTC
CASSLVLSSGGAYEQYF
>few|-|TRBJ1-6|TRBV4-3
TGCGCCAGCAGCCAAGGTTTCCCGCAGGCATATAATTCACCCCTCCACTTT
CASSQGFPQAYNSPLHF
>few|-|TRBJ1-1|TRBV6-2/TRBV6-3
TGTGCCAGCAGGTGGGGCGCCGACACTGAAGCTTTCTTT
CASRWGADTEAFF
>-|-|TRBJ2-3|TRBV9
TGTGCCAGCAGCGTAGATAGGGGCACAGATACGCAGTATTTT
CASSVDRGTDTQYF
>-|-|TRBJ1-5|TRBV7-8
TGTGCCAGCAGCTTAGAGGGAGGGTATCAGCCCCAGCATTTT
CASSLEGGYQPQHF
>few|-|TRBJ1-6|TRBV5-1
TGCGCCTCTCAACCCCAGGGACTAAATTCACCCCTCCACTTT
CASQPQGLNSPLHF
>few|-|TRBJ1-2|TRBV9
TGTGCCAGCAGCGTAGAGTCCAGACCACATAAGTATGGCTACACCTTC
CASSVESRPHKYGYTF
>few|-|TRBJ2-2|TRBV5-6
TGTGCCAGCAGCTTGGCCCTTACTTGGGGTCCTAATATTGCCGGGGAGCTGTTTTTT
CASSLALTWGPNIAGELFF
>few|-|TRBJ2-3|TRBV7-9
TGTGCCAGCAGCCGCCGGGGGCAGGCAGATACGCAGTATTTT
CASSRRGQADTQYF
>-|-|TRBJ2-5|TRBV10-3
TGTGCCATCAGTTCGACTAGCGGAAGGACAGGGCAAGAGACCCAGTACTTC
CAISSTSGRTGQETQYF
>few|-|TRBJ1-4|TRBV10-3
TGTGCCACCTCGGGATCAACTAATGAAAAACTGTTTTTT
CATSGSTNEKLFF